This TCR beta chain was identified during a study of T cell repertoires in cytomegalovirus infection. At the level of the study: The authors relied on CMV epitopes, both recently identified HLA-C-restricted and well-studied HLA-B-restricted.

With 8 bases clipped from V and 4 bases from J, the junction kept 10 bases outside the gene matches. Germline V gene lookup returns CDR1 LNHDA and CDR2 SQIVND (reference sequence). The CDR3 extends over 14 amino acids. Notes on the study in general: HLA-C-restricted CMV clonotypes gave the most frequent clonotype in two of eight donors. Carriers of CMV and the relevant HLA type were discriminated by public TCR beta frequency.

Concerning this clonotype itself: Antigen: not known.

TCRdb re-analysed the reads in MiXCR, keeping a single row per CDR3 protein. The sample lists about 83,000 distinct CDR3 sequences; more than 40% were seen once. The gene calls are TRBV19 and TRBJ1-2; 7 bases are a match to TRBD1. This specimen was CD8+ T cells from cultured PBMCs, taken from culture after CMV antigen stimulation. The sequence came from a human donor in good health (CMV status not recorded). Some clones in this sample may be carry-over from other donors' samples. The DNA of the CDR3 is TGTGCCAGTCGAAGTGAATGGGACAGCTATGGCTACACCTTC. It translates to CASRSEWDSYGYTF. The whole variable domain, filled in from reference TRBV19 and TRBJ1-2, reads DGGITQSPKYLFRKEGQNVTLSCEQNLNHDAMYWYRQDPGQGLRLIYYSQIVNDFQKGDIAEGYSVSREKKESFPLTVTSAQKNPTAFYLCASRSEWDSYGYTFGSGTRLTVV.